The rows below give T cell receptor beta chains drawn from one sample of a study of early T cells in non-severe SARS-CoV-2 infection. One entry per CDR3 protein results from TCRdb running MiXCR on the 5' RACE reads. The sample has more than 45,000 distinct CDR3 sequences, 9.5% to 15% seen once. The material sequenced was whole blood. These receptors came from an adult who was a healthcare worker with PCR-confirmed SARS-CoV-2 infection or an uninfected control (not recorded which). CDR3s include the opening cysteine and the closing phenylalanine or tryptophan. The order of the fields is J gene, clone size, D gene, V gene, CDR3 DNA, CDR3 protein. A D gene is named only where the DNA matches it firmly. The size of a clone is reported for some rows only, either as once, few or many, or as a class for expanded clones.

>TRBJ1-1|few|-|TRBV29-1
TGCAGCGTTGAAGATCTGATACAGGGCGATAAGAACACTGAAGCTTTCTTT
CSVEDLIQGDKNTEAFF
>TRBJ2-1|-|-|TRBV27
TGTGCCAGCAGTTTATCATCGGCGAACAATGAGCAGTTCTTC
CASSLSSANNEQFF
>TRBJ2-1|many|-|TRBV20-1
TGCAGTGCTAGAGAGCGCTACAATGAGCAGTTCTTC
CSARERYNEQFF
>TRBJ2-1|many|TRBD1|TRBV6-5
TGTGCCAGCAGTGTCAACAGGGGGCCCTCCTACAATGAGCAGTTCTTC
CASSVNRGPSYNEQFF
>TRBJ2-7|-|-|TRBV7-8
TGTGCCAGCAGCTTTGCGGGCGAGCAGTACTTC
CASSFAGEQYF
>TRBJ2-6|once|-|TRBV5-1
TGCGCCAGCGCCCCAGGGTCCTCTTCTGGGGCCAACGTCCTGACTTTC
CASAPGSSSGANVLTF
>TRBJ1-2|few|TRBD1|TRBV20-1
TGCAGTGCGCCGGTCAGGGGGCGACGAGGCTACACCTTC
CSAPVRGRRGYTF
>TRBJ1-5|many|TRBD1|TRBV6-5
TGTGCCAGCAGGCAACAGGGGGATCAGCCCCAGCATTTT
CASRQQGDQPQHF
>TRBJ1-1|few|TRBD1|TRBV29-1
TGCAGCGTTGAGGTTCGCAGGGGGAAGATTGAAGCTTTCTTT
CSVEVRRGKIEAFF
>TRBJ1-1|-|-|TRBV5-1
TGCGCCAGCAGCCACTCGTCCGACGGGACTGAAGCTTTCTTT
CASSHSSDGTEAFF
>TRBJ2-7|-|-|TRBV6-5
TGTGCCGCGAGGGGGAACGACTACGAGCAGTACTTC
CAARGNDYEQYF